These 25 T cell receptor beta chains were all obtained from the same sample, sequenced in a study of T cells in women clearing cervical HPV infection. Some clones are missing from TCRdb's copy, which holds only in-frame ones; the method was immunoSEQ multiplex PCR. Here the sample table reports nearly 20,000 clones. Sequenced input: blood buffy coat. All receptors come from a woman between 18 and 70 years old with a cervical HPV16 infection that either progressed to CIN3+ or cleared (not recorded which).

Worth noting for this clone: The read ends 3 residues shy of where the CDR3 ends; the end is completed using the germline J gene. V gene TRBV29-1 combines with J gene TRBJ2-5, with 13 positions matching TRBD2. Germline V gene sequence: CDR1 SQVTM, CDR2 ANQGSEA. This CDR3 spans 14 amino acids. With 7 bases clipped from V and 4 bases from J, the junction kept 6 bases outside the gene matches. CDR3 residues: CSAMTSGGLETQYF. The part of the CDR3 DNA that was read is TGCAGCGCAATGACTAGCGGGGGGTTAGAGACC. The variable domain in full, with the rest retrieved from reference TRBV29-1 and TRBJ2-5, is SAVISQKPSRDICQRGTSLTIQCQVDSQVTMMFWYRQQPGQSLTLIATANQGSEATYESGFVIDKFPISRPNLTFSTLTVSNMSPEDSSIYLCSAMTSGGLETQYFGPGTRLLVL.

A note on this clone: The junction departs from the called germline gene at one end, perhaps through a read error. With the read ending 3 residues before the CDR3 end, the germline J gene is used to fill in that end. The rearrangement joins TRBV4-2 to TRBJ1-6; TRBD1 might be the D (6 bases). In germline, CDR1 is LGHNA, CDR2 YNFKEQ. The CDR3 is 14 amino acids. This CDR3 reads CASSPGGLSTPLHF. The CDR3 DNA, read in part, is TGCGCCAGCAGCCCGGGGGGCCTTAGTACACCC.

To note about this clone: Coverage ceases 3 residues before the CDR3 finishes, and the germline J gene fills in the end. The rearrangement uses TRBV18 and TRBJ2-2; D gene ambiguous. The CDR3 consists of 14 residues. The germline V and J ends were trimmed by 4 bases and 2 bases, with 8 bases remaining between them. CDR1 is KGHSH, CDR2 LQKENI, per germline. The CDR3 loop reads CASSRRENTGELFF. Incomplete CDR3 DNA: TGTGCCAGCTCACGTAGAGAAAACACCGGGGAG.

With regard to this clone: The observed sequence ends 3 residues before the CDR3 terminus, with the missing tail filled in from the germline J gene. V and J are TRBV30 and TRBJ2-5; 8 nucleotides match TRBD1. This CDR3 is 13 amino acids long. J was trimmed by 1 base and V by 7 bases; bases with no gene match: 5. The germline gives CDR1 GTSNPN, CDR2 SVGIG (reference sequence). The part of the CDR3 DNA that was read is TGTGCCTTCTGGACAGGGACCCAAGAGACC. Its protein product is CAFWTGTQET. In full, the CDR3 is CAFWTGTQETQYF.

Here the CDR3 reads CSASATNEKLFF. The covered CDR3 bases are TGCAGTGCATCTGCAACTAATGAAAAA. The chain has TRBV20-1 and TRBJ1-4; no definite D call. The read is 3 residues too short to cover the CDR3 end, so that end is filled in from the germline J gene. The V gene's germline CDR1 is DFQATT and CDR2 SNEGSKA (reference sequence). The CDR3 consists of 12 residues. V dropped 6 bases and J dropped 0 bases, with 5 bases sitting between them.

Remarks on this clone: Sequencing ends 3 residues short of the CDR3 end; the germline J gene provides the rest. The chain joins TRBV19 to TRBJ1-2; D possibly corresponds to TRBD1 (5 bases). V was shortened by 10 bases and J by 3 bases, with 15 bases between the two germline ends. The CDR3 has 13 residues. Germline V CDR1 and CDR2: LNHDA, SQIVND (reference sequence). The part of the CDR3 DNA that was read is TGTGCCACCAGACAGAGCGGGGACTATGGC. This codes for CATRQSGDYG. The full CDR3 reads CATRQSGDYGYTF.

The sequenced part of the CDR3 DNA is TGCGCCAGCAGCTTGGTCGCGGGAATCGGTGGC. It specifies CASSLVAGIGG. In full, the CDR3 is CASSLVAGIGGYTF. This chain links TRBV5-1 with TRBJ1-2; D not resolved. The CDR3 end is not reached by the read, which stops 3 residues before it; the germline J gene fills it in. V shed 0 bases and J shed 7 bases, with 13 bases lying between them. Germline assignment: CDR1 SGHRS and CDR2 YFSETQ. This CDR3 comprises 14 residues.

Of note for this clone: With the read ending 3 residues before the CDR3 end, the germline J gene is used to fill in that end. The rearrangement links TRBV19 to TRBJ2-7; 8 positions match TRBD1. Germline CDR1 and CDR2: LNHDA and SQIVND (reference sequence). The CDR3 spans 14 residues. V was pared by 7 bases and J by 6 bases, with 11 bases of the junction left unmatched. The CDR3 DNA, read in part, is TGTGCCAGTAACGAGGGGCAGGGGGCTATCGAG. It codes for CASNEGQGAIE. The complete CDR3 protein is CASNEGQGAIEQYF.

According to its frequency, this clone is medium-sized (0.01 to 0.1%). The read finishes 3 residues shy of the CDR3 end, and the germline J gene is used to complete it. The chain combines TRBV29-1 with TRBJ1-4; D unclear. The CDR3 sequence is 13 residues long. Germline values: CDR1 SQVTM, CDR2 ANQGSEA. V lost 7 bases and J 5 bases, leaving 14 bases between the germline ends. The part of the CDR3 DNA that was read is TGCAGCGGGCAACGGGGTAGGAATGAAAAA. It encodes CSGQRGRNEK. The full CDR3 protein reads CSGQRGRNEKLFF.

As concerns this clone: The read finishes 3 residues shy of the CDR3 end, and the germline J gene is used to complete it. This chain connects TRBV2 to TRBJ2-3; no clear D gene. The V and J ends lost 4 bases and 3 bases respectively, with 17 bases between them. This CDR3 spans 16 amino acids. CDR1 and CDR2 from the germline V gene are SNHLY and FYNNEI. Incomplete CDR3 DNA: TGTGCCAGCAGTGCCGACTCTCCTCCCGGGACAGATACG. This gives the protein CASSADSPPGTDT. The whole CDR3 sequence is CASSADSPPGTDTQYF.

To note about this clone: The read ends 3 residues before the CDR3 terminus; that terminus is restored from the germline J gene. The chain links TRBV18 to TRBJ2-7, with unresolved D. V lost 2 bases and J lost 3, with 5 bases in between. CDR3 length: 12 amino acids. Germline CDR1 reads KGHSH; CDR2 reads LQKENI. CDR3 protein: CASSPNSYEQYF. CDR3 bases read: TGTGCCAGCTCACCAAACAGCTACGAG.

In regard to this clone: The CDR3 end falls 3 residues outside the read, so it is completed with the germline J gene. V usage is TRBV7-2 and J usage is TRBJ2-1, with 9 bases lining up with TRBD1. Germline CDR1 and CDR2: SGHTA and FQGNSA. V gave up 7 bases and J gave up 7 bases; unmatched junction bases: 11. The CDR3 is 15 residues long. The covered CDR3 bases are TGTGCCAGCACCCTACAGGGGGCTGGGGGTAATGAG. Amino acid sequence: CASTLQGAGGNE. The CDR3 reads in full as CASTLQGAGGNEQFF.

Turning to this clone: With the read ending 3 residues before the CDR3 end, the germline J gene is used to fill in that end. The chain recombines TRBV12-5 with TRBJ1-1; D perhaps matches TRBD1 (5 bases). The germline gives CDR1 LGHNT, CDR2 FRNRAP. The CDR3 consists of 11 residues. V gave up 3 bases and J gave up 7 bases, with 6 bases separating them. The CDR3 sequence is CASGFQGEAFF. Partial CDR3 DNA: TGTGCTAGTGGTTTTCAGGGTGAA. Together with reference TRBV12-5 and TRBJ1-1, the CDR3 gives the full variable domain: DARVTQTPRHKVTEMGQEVTMRCQPILGHNTVFWYRQTMMQGLELLAYFRNRAPLDDSGMPKDRFSAEMPDATLATLKIQPSEPRDSAVYFCASGFQGEAFFGQGTRLTVV.

Details on this clone: The CDR3 is cut off 3 residues early in the read; its end comes from the germline J gene. The chain recombines TRBV6-1 with TRBJ1-3; D is undetermined. This CDR3 comprises 14 residues. V lost 1 base and J 3 bases, leaving 7 bases between the germline ends. Germline CDR1 and CDR2: MNHNS and SASEGT. The CDR3 DNA, read in part, is TGTGCCAGCAGTGAAGTGGCGGGTGGAAACACC. Protein: CASSEVAGGNT. The whole CDR3 sequence reads CASSEVAGGNTIYF.

The CDR3 bases that were read are TGTGCCAGCAGTGACAGGGGGATGAACACTGAA. The encoded protein is CASSDRGMNTE. The CDR3 in full is CASSDRGMNTEAFF. V and J are TRBV2 and TRBJ1-1; 7 positions agree with TRBD1. The sequence runs out 3 residues before the end of the CDR3; the remainder is reconstructed from the germline J gene. The CDR3 covers 14 residues. Germline values: CDR1 SNHLY, CDR2 FYNNEI. V was pared by 3 bases and J by 0 bases, with 1 base of the junction left unmatched. Variable domain in full (rest from reference TRBV2 and TRBJ1-1): EPEVTQTPSHQVTQMGQEVILRCVPISNHLYFYWYRQILGQKVEFLVSFYNNEISEKSEIFDDQFSVERPDGSNFTLKIRSTKLEDSAMYFCASSDRGMNTEAFFGQGTRLTVV.

Concerning this clone itself: The CDR3 end lies 3 residues beyond the end of the read and is filled in from the germline J gene. The rearrangement uses TRBV5-1 and TRBJ2-3; 10 nucleotides match TRBD1. J gave up 5 bases and V 2 bases, and 5 bases lay outside the gene matches. This CDR3 region has 15 residues. The V gene's germline CDR1 is SGHRS and CDR2 YFSETQ. The covered CDR3 bases are TGCGCCAGCAGCTTAGGGACAGGGGCCGGAGATACG. Residues: CASSLGTGAGDT. The CDR3 as a whole reads CASSLGTGAGDTQYF.

A word on this clone: Coverage ceases 3 residues before the CDR3 finishes, and the germline J gene fills in the end. The chain carries TRBV10-3 and TRBJ2-3; 7 bases are shared with TRBD1. In germline, CDR1 is ENHRY, CDR2 SYGVKD. The trim removed 5 bases at V and 0 bases at J, leaving 5 bases unmatched. The length of the CDR3 is 15 residues. The CDR3 DNA, read in part, is TGTGCCATCAGTAACCGGGACAGTAGCACAGATACG. It translates to CAISNRDSSTDT. The entire CDR3 protein is CAISNRDSSTDTQYF.

This clone is called medium-sized (0.01 to 0.1%) based on its frequency. The read falls 3 residues short of the CDR3 end, and the missing part is taken from the germline J gene. The chain employs TRBV30 and TRBJ2-3, with 9 positions matching TRBD2. This CDR3 has 17 amino acids. The V segment lost 1 base and the J segment 1 base; nucleotides outside the gene matches: 9. From germline, CDR1 is GTSNPN and CDR2 SVGIG (reference sequence). This CDR3 reads CAWSALLRTSGTDTQYF. The part of the CDR3 DNA that was read is TGTGCCTGGAGTGCCCTCCTTAGGACTAGCGGCACAGATACG. The full variable domain, completed using reference TRBV30 and TRBJ2-3, is SQTIHQWPATLVQPVGSPLSLECTVEGTSNPNLYWYRQAAGRGLQLLFYSVGIGQISSEVPQNLSASRPQDRQFILSSKKLLLSDSGFYLCAWSALLRTSGTDTQYFGPGTRLTVL.

Notes on this clone: Read data end 3 residues before the CDR3 end; the end is taken from the germline J gene. The chain employs TRBV2 and TRBJ1-1, with 10 positions matching TRBD1. Germline assignment: CDR1 SNHLY and CDR2 FYNNEI. With V trimmed by 4 bases and J by 4 bases, 9 bases remained unmatched. The CDR3 loop spans 16 amino acids. The part of the CDR3 DNA that was read is TGTGCCAGCAGTGTGTATGACAGGGGGCACGGCACTGAA. As protein: CASSVYDRGHGTE. The whole CDR3 region reads CASSVYDRGHGTEAFF.

Points on this clone: The CDR3 is cut off 3 residues early in the read; its end comes from the germline J gene. This chain uses TRBV2 with TRBJ2-5; 7 bases match TRBD1. CDR3 size: 18 residues. CDR1 SNHLY and CDR2 FYNNEI come from the germline V gene. V shed 0 bases and J 5 bases; nucleotides not matched to a gene: 15. The chain's CDR3 is CASSEAGDRRNYWETQYF. Incomplete CDR3 DNA: TGTGCCAGCAGTGAAGCCGGGGACAGAAGGAACTACTGGGAGACC.

About this clone itself: The CDR3 end lies 3 residues beyond the end of the read and is filled in from the germline J gene. The J gene is TRBJ1-2, the V gene TRBV11-2; 7 positions agree with TRBD1. The CDR3 covers 14 residues. Trimming cost V 6 bases and J 3 bases; bases outside gene matches: 7. Germline lookup yields CDR1 SGHAT and CDR2 FQNNGV. The CDR3 bases that were read are TGTGCCAGCAGTCCAGGGGGTTCGCACTATGGC. The encoded protein is CASSPGGSHYG. The CDR3 as a whole reads CASSPGGSHYGYTF.

For this clone: The missing CDR3 end, 3 residues past where the read stops, is filled in from the germline J gene. The V call is TRBV10-1, the J call TRBJ2-3, with 9 positions matching TRBD2. The CDR3 runs to 15 residues. Germline V gene sequence: CDR1 WNHNN, CDR2 SYGVQD (reference sequence). Germline trimming cut 3 bases from V and 6 bases from J; bases unmatched to any gene: 7. The covered CDR3 bases are TGCGCCAGCAGTGACCGAGCGGGGGGTGTGGATACG. Translating it yields CASSDRAGGVDT. In full, the CDR3 reads CASSDRAGGVDTQYF.

Worth noting for this clone: The CDR3 end is not reached by the read, which stops 3 residues before it; the germline J gene fills it in. The gene calls are TRBV2 and TRBJ2-1, with 9 bases matching TRBD2. After removal of 0 bases from V and 6 bases from J, the junction contained 6 bases not matched to a gene. The CDR3 has 16 residues. Germline CDR1 reads SNHLY; CDR2 reads FYNNEI. The part of the CDR3 DNA that was read is TGTGCCAGCAGTGAAGCTCGGGCGGGGGGGCTCAATGAG. Protein sequence: CASSEARAGGLNE. The whole CDR3 is CASSEARAGGLNEQFF.

Comments on this clone: The read stops 3 residues short of the end of the CDR3; the missing end is completed from the germline J gene. The chain employs TRBV29-1 and TRBJ1-2, with a weak D call TRBD1 (6 bases). The CDR3 runs 13 residues. The V end lost 4 bases, the J end lost 2 bases, and 11 bases lay between the germline ends. The V gene's germline CDR1 is SQVTM and CDR2 ANQGSEA. The CDR3 protein is CSVGKDRNYGYTF. The CDR3 DNA, read in part, is TGCAGCGTTGGTAAGGACAGAAACTATGGC. Based on the CDR3 plus reference TRBV29-1 and TRBJ1-2, the full variable domain is SAVISQKPSRDICQRGTSLTIQCQVDSQVTMMFWYRQQPGQSLTLIATANQGSEATYESGFVIDKFPISRPNLTFSTLTVSNMSPEDSSIYLCSVGKDRNYGYTFGSGTRLTVV.

On this clone itself: The read terminates 3 residues before the CDR3 end, so the remaining end is supplied by the germline J gene. This chain uses TRBV5-1 with TRBJ1-4; D ambiguous. Germline V gives CDR1 SGHRS, CDR2 YFSETQ. V dropped 3 bases and J dropped 0 bases, with 9 bases sitting between them. This CDR3 has 15 amino acids. The CDR3 DNA, read in part, is TGCGCCAGCAGCTCCAATCATGCAACTAATGAAAAA. It specifies CASSSNHATNEK. The whole CDR3 region reads CASSSNHATNEKLFF.